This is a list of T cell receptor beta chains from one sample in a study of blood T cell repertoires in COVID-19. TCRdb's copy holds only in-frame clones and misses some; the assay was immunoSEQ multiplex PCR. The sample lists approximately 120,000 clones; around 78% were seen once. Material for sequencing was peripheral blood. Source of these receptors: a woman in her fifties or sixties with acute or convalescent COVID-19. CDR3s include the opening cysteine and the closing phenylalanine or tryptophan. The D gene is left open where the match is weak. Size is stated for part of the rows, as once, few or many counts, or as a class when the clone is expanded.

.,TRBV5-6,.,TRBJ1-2,TGTGCCAGCATTTTTGGGACATTAAACTATGGCTACACCTTC,CASIFGTLNYGYTF
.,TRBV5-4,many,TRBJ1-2,TGTGCCAGCAGCTACCGACCCGGTGGGGCCGTCGTTCTCTATGGCTACACCTTC,CASSYRPGGAVVLYGYTF
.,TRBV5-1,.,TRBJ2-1,TGCGCCAGCAGCTCCGGGGTTGAGCAGTTCTTC,CASSSGVEQFF
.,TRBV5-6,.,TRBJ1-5,TGTGCCAGCAGCTTGGGCAGGGAGGGACGGCAGCCCCAGCATTTT,CASSLGREGRQPQHF
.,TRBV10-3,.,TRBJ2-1,TGTGCCATCAGAGATGACTATCTCAATGAGCAGTTCTTC,CAIRDDYLNEQFF
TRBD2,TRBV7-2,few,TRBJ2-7,TGTGCCAGCGGGGGACTAACAGGTTTCGAGCAGTACTTC,CASGGLTGFEQYF
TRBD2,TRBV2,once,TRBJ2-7,TGTGCCAGCAGTCGGACCGGGACTAGCGGCTACGAGCAGTACTTC,CASSRTGTSGYEQYF
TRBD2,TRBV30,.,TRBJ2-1,TGTGCCTGGAGCCCGGGACTATTCAATGAGCAGTTCTTC,CAWSPGLFNEQFF
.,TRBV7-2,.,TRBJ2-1,TGTGCCAGCAGCTTAGTGGGTAGCGGAGGGTCCTACAATGAGCAGTTCTTC,CASSLVGSGGSYNEQFF
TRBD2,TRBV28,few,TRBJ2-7,TGTGCCAGCAGCTACGAGGTGACCGGGACTAGGTTTTTGTACGAGCAGTACTTC,CASSYEVTGTRFLYEQYF
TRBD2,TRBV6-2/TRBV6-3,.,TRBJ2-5,TGTGCCAGCAGTCAAACTAGCGGGAATTCGGAGACCCAGTACTTC,CASSQTSGNSETQYF
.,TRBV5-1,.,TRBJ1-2,TGCGCCAGCAGGAACAGGGACCTCTATGGCTACACCTTC,CASRNRDLYGYTF
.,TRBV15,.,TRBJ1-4,TGTGCCACCAGCAGAGATAGGGCGGGGGAACTGTTTTTT,CATSRDRAGELFF
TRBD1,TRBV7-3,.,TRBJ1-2,TGTGCCAGCAGCTTAGGGGGACAGGGGAACTATGGCTACACCTTC,CASSLGGQGNYGYTF
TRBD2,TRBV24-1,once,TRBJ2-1,TGTGCCTTAGGGACTAGCGGGAGCAATGAGCAGTTCTTC,CALGTSGSNEQFF
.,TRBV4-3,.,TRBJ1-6,TGCGCCAGCAGCCAAGAGGTAGCGAATTCACCCCTCCACTTT,CASSQEVANSPLHF
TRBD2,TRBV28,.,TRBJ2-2,TGTGCCAGCAGTTCCGGGAGGGGGGACACCGGGGAGCTGTTTTTT,CASSSGRGDTGELFF
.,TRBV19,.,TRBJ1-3,TGTGCCAGTACCTACGGAGCGGGGGGGAGCTCTGGAAACACCATATATTTT,CASTYGAGGSSGNTIYF
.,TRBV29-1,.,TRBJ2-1,TGCAGCGTGGACTCCGAGCAGTTCTTC,CSVDSEQFF
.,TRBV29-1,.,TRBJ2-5,TGCAGCGTCACTGGACTACAAGAGACCCAGTACTTC,CSVTGLQETQYF
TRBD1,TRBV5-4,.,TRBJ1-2,TGTGCCAGCAGCTTGGTTGGACAGGGCCATAATGGCTACACCTTC,CASSLVGQGHNGYTF
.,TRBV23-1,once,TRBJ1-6,TGCGCCAGCGAGATAAGGTTGACGGGACACACTAATTCACCCCTCCACTTT,CASEIRLTGHTNSPLHF
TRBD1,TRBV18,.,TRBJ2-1,TGTGCCAGCTCAGGGGGACAGGGCTCCTACAATGAGCAGTTCTTC,CASSGGQGSYNEQFF
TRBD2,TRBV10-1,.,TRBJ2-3,TGCGCCAGCAGCAGGACTAGCGGGAGTGCAGATACGCAGTATTTT,CASSRTSGSADTQYF
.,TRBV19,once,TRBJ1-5,TGTGCCAGTAGTACCACGTGGACAGCCAATCAGCCCCAGCATTTT,CASSTTWTANQPQHF
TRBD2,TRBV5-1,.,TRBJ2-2,TGCGCCAGCAGCTACGGATTAGCGGGTACCCGCACCGGGGAGCTGTTTTTT,CASSYGLAGTRTGELFF
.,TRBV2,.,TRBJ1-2,TGTGCCAGCAGGCGAGCTAACTATGGCTACACCTTC,CASRRANYGYTF
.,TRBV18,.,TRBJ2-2,TGTGCCAGCTCACCACCCCTGAACACCGGGGAGCTGTTTTTT,CASSPPLNTGELFF